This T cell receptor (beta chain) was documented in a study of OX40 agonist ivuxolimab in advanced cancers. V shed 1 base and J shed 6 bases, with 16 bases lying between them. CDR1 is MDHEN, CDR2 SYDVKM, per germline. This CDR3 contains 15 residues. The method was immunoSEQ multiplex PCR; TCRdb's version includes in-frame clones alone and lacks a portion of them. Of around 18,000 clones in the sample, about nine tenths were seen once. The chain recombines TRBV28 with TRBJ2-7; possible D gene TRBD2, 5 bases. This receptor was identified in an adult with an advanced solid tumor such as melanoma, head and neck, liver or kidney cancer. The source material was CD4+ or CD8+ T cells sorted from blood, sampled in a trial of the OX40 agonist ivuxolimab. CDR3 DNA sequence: TGTGCCAGCAGTTTATCCCGGGCGGGTGAGGGCGAGCAGTACTTC. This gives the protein CASSLSRAGEGEQYF. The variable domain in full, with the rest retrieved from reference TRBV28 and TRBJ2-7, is DVKVTQSSRYLVKRTGEKVFLECVQDMDHENMFWYRQDPGLGLRLIYFSYDVKMKEKGDIPEGYSVSREKKERFSLILESASTNQTSMYLCASSLSRAGEGEQYFGPGTRLTVT.